The T cell receptor (beta chain) described here comes from a study of spatial heterogeneity in lung cancer. Study-level background: Across the raw uncorrected reads, a unique TCR and UMI combination was observed, on average, more than ten times. Study findings and constraints: The number of expanded tumor alpha and beta chains correlated with mutation number. Ubiquitous and regional expanded TCR counts tracked ubiquitous and regional nonsynonymous mutations, respectively.

From the 5' RACE reads, TCRdb called clonotypes with MiXCR, one entry per CDR3 protein. In the table there are 13,000 or so distinct CDR3 sequences, over 3% of which are singletons. By sample fraction, this clonotype is medium-sized. Its antigen is not identified. Time point in this sample: sample taken at primary tumor resection. The study sequenced unsorted whole RNA from tumor, nontumor lung or frozen PBMC. This sequence originates from a male donor with early-stage non-small cell lung cancer. Sequenced here: lung tumor tissue, sampled at surgery.

Here the CDR3 reads CASSIQGDNQPQHF. DNA for the CDR3: TGTGCCAGCAGTATACAGGGAGACAATCAGCCCCAGCATTTT. The chain couples TRBV12-3 or TRBV12-4 to TRBJ1-5; D might be TRBD1 (6 bases). V was clipped by 5 bases and J by 3 bases, with 11 bases between them. The CDR3 covers 14 residues.